This T cell receptor (beta chain) was obtained from a study of cytomegalovirus exposure and HLA in healthy donors. Overall study results and limits: A missense variant in DCLRE1C was later tied to TCR beta V- and J-gene trimming. In a later analysis, an Asian-associated ancestry cluster reportedly showed fewer N-insertions than the roughly 710-donor mean. Several of the most significant clusters appeared, in a later analysis, to be linked to common viral pathogens. Near-uniform donor sequencing depth was presumed by presence/absence analyses.

For this clone: The antigen is undetermined.

CDR3 length equals 15 residues. V lost 3 bases and J lost 1, with 16 bases in between. The germline V gene has CDR1 SQVTM and CDR2 ANQGSEA. Primers: 60 Vbeta forward and 13 Jbeta reverse. TCRdb keeps only in-frame clones here, not all; method: immunoSEQ multiplex PCR. The data hold 150,000 to 200,000 clones, with roughly 87% observed a single time. The chain carries TRBV29-1 and TRBJ2-7, with D tentatively TRBD1 (6 bases). This clonotype was sampled from a girl less than two years old in good health and CMV-seronegative. What was sequenced was PBMCs. DNA for the CDR3: TGCAGCGTTGAGACGGGCAGGGGCCATTCCTACGAGCAGTACTTC. Its protein product is CSVETGRGHSYEQYF.